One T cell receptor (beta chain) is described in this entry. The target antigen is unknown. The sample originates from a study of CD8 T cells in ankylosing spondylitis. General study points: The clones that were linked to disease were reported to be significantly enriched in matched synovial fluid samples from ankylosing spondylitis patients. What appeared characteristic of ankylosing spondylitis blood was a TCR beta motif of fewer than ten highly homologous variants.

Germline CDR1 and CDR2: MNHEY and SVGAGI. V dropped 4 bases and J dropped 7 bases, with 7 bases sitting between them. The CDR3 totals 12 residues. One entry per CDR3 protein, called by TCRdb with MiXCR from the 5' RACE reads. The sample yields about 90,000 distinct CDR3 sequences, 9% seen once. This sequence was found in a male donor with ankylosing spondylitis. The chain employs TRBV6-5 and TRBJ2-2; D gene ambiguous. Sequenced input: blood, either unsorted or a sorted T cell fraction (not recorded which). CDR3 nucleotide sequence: TGTGCCAGCAGTTCCAAATTCGGGGAGCTGTTTTTT. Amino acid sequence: CASSSKFGELFF.